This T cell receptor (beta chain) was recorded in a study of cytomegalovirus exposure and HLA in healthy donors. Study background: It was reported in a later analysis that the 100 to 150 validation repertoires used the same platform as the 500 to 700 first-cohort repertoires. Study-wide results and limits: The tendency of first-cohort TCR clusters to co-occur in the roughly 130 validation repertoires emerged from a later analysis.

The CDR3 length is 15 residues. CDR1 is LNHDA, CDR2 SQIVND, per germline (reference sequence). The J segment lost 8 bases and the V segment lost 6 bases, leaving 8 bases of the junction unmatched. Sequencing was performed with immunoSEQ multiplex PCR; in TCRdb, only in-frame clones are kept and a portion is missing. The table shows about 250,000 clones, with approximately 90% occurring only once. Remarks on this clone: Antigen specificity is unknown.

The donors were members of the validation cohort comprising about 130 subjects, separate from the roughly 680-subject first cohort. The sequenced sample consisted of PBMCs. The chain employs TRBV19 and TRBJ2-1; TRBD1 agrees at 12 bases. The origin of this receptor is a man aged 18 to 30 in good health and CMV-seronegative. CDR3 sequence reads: CASRQSGQGADEQFF. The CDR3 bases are TGTGCCAGTAGGCAATCGGGACAGGGGGCTGATGAGCAGTTCTTC.